Each of the 26 T cell receptor beta chains below was sequenced from the same sample in a study of T-cell reconstitution after alpha-beta-depleted transplantation in children. Unique molecular identifiers were incorporated into the prepared TCRbeta library. Via MiXCR, TCRdb re-called the PCR reads, giving one row per CDR3 protein. The table includes 30,000 to 40,000 distinct CDR3 sequences, around 7% detected once. Study results and limitations: About two months after transplant, alpha-beta T cells reportedly came from several hundred expanded graft clones.

The antigens of these receptors remain unknown. The starting material was peripheral blood, obtained 60 days after TCRalphabeta/CD19-depleted stem cell transplant. These receptors all stem from a child under two years old who had a stem cell transplant for acute myeloid leukemia, so the T cells may come from the graft donor.

This clonotype occurred many times. The chain carries TRBV4-3 and TRBJ1-6; 7 nucleotides line up with TRBD1. This CDR3 has 15 residues. CDR1 LGHNA and CDR2 YSLEER come from the germline V gene. V gave up 0 bases and J gave up 9 bases; unmatched junction bases: 5. As DNA, the CDR3 is TGCGCCAGCAGCCAAGATTGGGACAGCGGTTCACCCCTCCACTTT. Translating gives CASSQDWDSGSPLHF.

This clonotype was counted ten times or more. The CDR3 here is CSARGKPQGRSYNEQFF. The CDR3 bases are TGCAGTGCTAGGGGGAAACCGCAGGGGAGGTCCTACAATGAGCAGTTCTTC. The chain uses TRBV20-1 and TRBJ2-1, with D tentatively TRBD1 or TRBD2 (6 bases each). The CDR3 loop spans 17 amino acids. CDR1 and CDR2 (germline): DFQATT, SNEGSKA (reference sequence). V gave up 3 bases and J gave up 1 base, with 19 bases separating them.

In its sample, this clonotype was seen many times. The chain recombines TRBV25-1 with TRBJ2-4; the D gene is possibly TRBD1 (5 bases). The CDR3 has 16 amino acids. V was pared by 1 base and J by 0 bases, with 10 bases between. CDR1 is MGHDK, CDR2 SYGVNS, per germline. The CDR3 sequence: CASSESDSLAKNIQYF. CDR3 nucleotide sequence: TGTGCCAGCAGTGAATCCGACAGCCTAGCCAAAAACATTCAGTACTTC. Based on the CDR3 plus reference TRBV25-1 and TRBJ2-4, the full variable domain is EADIYQTPRYLVIGTGKKITLECSQTMGHDKMYWYQQDPGMELHLIHYSYGVNSTEKGDLSSESTVSRIRTEHFPLTLESARPSHTSQYLCASSESDSLAKNIQYFGAGTRLSVL.

This clonotype was counted at least ten times. J is TRBJ2-2 and V is TRBV7-3, with D uncertain. With 2 bases removed from V and 7 bases from J, the gap between germline ends came to 5 bases. The CDR3 is 12 amino acids. Germline V gives CDR1 SGHTA, CDR2 FQGTGA. The CDR3 here is CASSLLGGELFF. The CDR3 DNA reads TGTGCCAGCAGCTTATTGGGCGGGGAGCTGTTTTTT.

This clonotype was found many times. V gene TRBV20-1 combines with J gene TRBJ2-1, with TRBD2 identical over 8 bases. This CDR3 has 13 residues. Germline V CDR1 and CDR2: DFQATT, SNEGSKA (reference sequence). The V segment lost 5 bases and the J segment 7 bases; nucleotides outside the gene matches: 7. The CDR3 bases are TGCAGTGCTCCGCGGACTAGCTTGAATGAGCAGTTCTTC. Residues: CSAPRTSLNEQFF.

This clonotype came up many times. The J gene is TRBJ2-2, the V gene TRBV6-1; D possibly corresponds to TRBD2 (6 bases). CDR3 length: 14 amino acids. Trimming took off 4 bases at V and 6 bases at J, with 12 bases between the two ends. CDR1 is MNHNS, CDR2 SASEGT, per germline. DNA of the CDR3: TGTGCCAGCAGTGTCCTAGCGAATTCCGGGGAGCTGTTTTTT. It specifies CASSVLANSGELFF.

This clonotype was counted at least ten times. This chain uses TRBV6-1 with TRBJ2-3, with 8 bases matching TRBD2. Germline V gene sequence: CDR1 MNHNS, CDR2 SASEGT. V shed 6 bases, J shed 2 bases, and the junction held 4 bases outside the gene matches. The CDR3 totals 14 residues. CDR3 nucleotide sequence: TGTGCCAGCAGCAGTAGCGGGAACACAGATACGCAGTATTTT. This encodes CASSSSGNTDTQYF.

This clonotype has a count of ten or more. This chain connects TRBV14 to TRBJ2-2; D remains ambiguous. The CDR3 covers 13 residues. Germline V gene sequence: CDR1 SGHDN, CDR2 FVKESK. V dropped 1 base and J dropped 5 bases, with 5 bases sitting between them. Here the CDR3 DNA reads TGTGCCAGCAGCCAAGCCCAAACCGGGGAGCTGTTTTTT. Protein: CASSQAQTGELFF. The full variable domain, its missing parts supplied by reference TRBV14 and TRBJ2-2, is EAGVTQFPSHSVIEKGQTVTLRCDPISGHDNLYWYRRVMGKEIKFLLHFVKESKQDESGMPNNRFLAERTGGTYSTLKVQPAELEDSGVYFCASSQAQTGELFFGEGSRLTVL.

This clonotype was observed at least ten times. This chain uses TRBV20-1 with TRBJ2-5; 8 bases agree with TRBD1. The CDR3 totals 14 residues. The germline CDR1 and CDR2 sequences are DFQATT and SNEGSKA (reference sequence). The CDR3 protein is CTTPGQELWETQYF. CDR3 coding DNA: TGCACAACGCCGGGACAGGAGTTGTGGGAGACCCAGTACTTC.

This clonotype has a count of ten or more. V usage is TRBV2 and J usage is TRBJ2-7; possibly TRBD2 for D (6 bases). The ends were cut back, 3 bases at V and 7 bases at J, with 7 bases in the middle. The CDR3 is 11 amino acids. CDR1 and CDR2 from the germline V gene are SNHLY and FYNNEI. The CDR3 is CASSEGGEQYF. The CDR3 DNA sequence: TGTGCCAGCAGTGAGGGAGGAGAGCAGTACTTC. The full variable domain, rest sourced from reference TRBV2 and TRBJ2-7, is EPEVTQTPSHQVTQMGQEVILRCVPISNHLYFYWYRQILGQKVEFLVSFYNNEISEKSEIFDDQFSVERPDGSNFTLKIRSTKLEDSAMYFCASSEGGEQYFGPGTRLTVT.

This clonotype showed up many times. The chain carries TRBV7-2 and TRBJ2-7, with 12 bases fitting TRBD2. The V gene's germline CDR1 is SGHTA and CDR2 FQGNSA. This CDR3 comprises 15 residues. V shed 5 bases, J shed 2 bases, and the junction held 4 bases outside the gene matches. CDR3 region: CASSQTSGGTYEQYF. CDR3 sequence (DNA): TGTGCCAGCAGCCAGACTAGCGGGGGAACCTACGAGCAGTACTTC. Full variable domain (outside the CDR3, taken from reference TRBV7-2 and TRBJ2-7): GAGVSQSPSNKVTEKGKDVELRCDPISGHTALYWYRQSLGQGLEFLIYFQGNSAPDKSGLPSDRFSAERTGGSVSTLTIQRTQQEDSAVYLCASSQTSGGTYEQYFGPGTRLTVT.

This clonotype was detected ten times or more. The chain joins TRBV27 to TRBJ2-7; 13 bases map to TRBD2. Trimming at V came to 4 bases and at J to 7 bases, leaving 7 bases not matched to a gene. In germline, CDR1 is MNHEY, CDR2 SMNVEV (reference sequence). CDR3 length: 15 residues. The CDR3 coding sequence is TGTGCCAGCAGTTACGGACTAGCGGGAGTGGGGGAGCAGTACTTC. Protein product: CASSYGLAGVGEQYF.

This clonotype was counted ten times or more. The chain joins TRBV5-1 to TRBJ2-7; no clear D gene. This CDR3 is 11 amino acids long. CDR1 is SGHRS, CDR2 YFSETQ, per germline. V shed 3 bases and J shed 0 bases, with 1 base lying between them. The CDR3 DNA is TGCGCCAGCAGCTCCTCCTACGAGCAGTACTTC. This codes for CASSSSYEQYF. The full variable domain, with the rest looked up from reference TRBV5-1 and TRBJ2-7, is KAGVTQTPRYLIKTRGQQVTLSCSPISGHRSVSWYQQTPGQGLQFLFEYFSETQRNKGNFPGRFSGRQFSNSRSEMNVSTLELGDSALYLCASSSSYEQYFGPGTRLTVT.

In its sample, this clonotype was seen many times. The chain is built from TRBV6-5 and TRBJ1-2; no definite D call. Germline CDR1 and CDR2: MNHEY and SVGAGI. The CDR3 consists of 14 residues. Trimming stripped 6 bases from V and 0 bases from J, with 11 bases between. CDR3 sequence reads: CASSLQGSNYGYTF. The CDR3 DNA follows: TGTGCCAGCAGCTTGCAAGGGTCTAACTATGGCTACACCTTC.

This clonotype was found many times. The chain employs TRBV4-3 and TRBJ2-1; TRBD2 might be the D (7 bases). The CDR3 is 14 amino acids. Per germline, CDR1 LGHNA and CDR2 YSLEER. V lost 1 base and J 8 bases, leaving 12 bases between the germline ends. CDR3 protein: CASSQGGGGYEQFF. CDR3 bases: TGCGCCAGCAGCCAAGGGGGGGGGGGCTATGAGCAGTTCTTC.

This clonotype has at least ten counts. V is TRBV12-3 or TRBV12-4 and J is TRBJ2-3; TRBD2 matches 11 bases. The V segment lost 6 bases and the J segment 4 bases; nucleotides outside the gene matches: 3. CDR3 length: 14 residues. The CDR3 DNA sequence: TGTGCCAGCAGACTAGCGGGAGACGCAGATACGCAGTATTTT. Its protein is CASRLAGDADTQYF.

This clonotype was recorded many times. V gene TRBV9 combines with J gene TRBJ2-7; TRBD1 matches 9 bases. V was clipped by 4 bases and J by 5 bases; unmatched bases: 13. The CDR3 spans 16 residues. Germline CDR1 SGDLS, CDR2 YYNGEE. Here the CDR3 reads CASSIAGTGTLHEQYF. CDR3 DNA sequence: TGTGCCAGCAGCATCGCCGGGACAGGGACTCTCCACGAGCAGTACTTC.

This clonotype showed up many times. CDR3 coding DNA: TGTGCCAGCAGCTTGTCCGAGGATAGCGAGCAGTACTTC. Protein product: CASSLSEDSEQYF. The V gene is TRBV5-6, the J gene TRBJ2-7, with D uncertain. CDR1 and CDR2 from the germline V gene are SGHDT and YYEEEE. Deletions cut 1 base from V and 6 bases from J, with 11 bases between. The length of the CDR3 is 13 residues. The full variable domain, rest sourced from reference TRBV5-6 and TRBJ2-7, is DAGVTQSPTHLIKTRGQQVTLRCSPKSGHDTVSWYQQALGQGPQFIFQYYEEEERQRGNFPDRFSGHQFPNYSSELNVNALLLGDSALYLCASSLSEDSEQYFGPGTRLTVT.

This clonotype was seen repeatedly, ten times or more. The chain carries TRBV5-1 and TRBJ1-1; tentative D call: TRBD1 (6 bases). Deletions cut 6 bases from V and 5 bases from J, with 11 bases between. The CDR3 totals 12 residues. CDR1 is SGHRS and CDR2 is YFSETQ in the germline V gene. The CDR3 here is CASKEGGTEAFF. The CDR3 DNA follows: TGCGCCAGCAAGGAGGGGGGGACTGAAGCTTTCTTT.

This clonotype appeared many times. V gene TRBV9 combines with J gene TRBJ2-1; unclear D gene. The CDR3 covers 15 residues. The germline V gene has CDR1 SGDLS and CDR2 YYNGEE. V lost 4 bases and J 0 bases, leaving 11 bases between the germline ends. The CDR3 sequence is CASSLTGSSYNEQFF. CDR3 nucleotides: TGTGCCAGCAGCTTGACTGGTAGCTCCTACAATGAGCAGTTCTTC.

This clonotype was counted ten times or more. The chain couples TRBV14 to TRBJ2-1; no clear D. This CDR3 is built from 16 residues. Trimming took 1 base from V and 3 from J, leaving 13 bases between them. CDR1 and CDR2 (germline): SGHDN, FVKESK. CDR3 residues: CASSQGMQVYYNEQFF. CDR3 nucleotide sequence: TGTGCCAGCAGCCAAGGAATGCAGGTCTACTACAATGAGCAGTTCTTC.

The table lists this clonotype with many counts. The gene calls are TRBV5-1 and TRBJ2-3; D gene uncertain. Germline V CDR1 and CDR2: SGHRS, YFSETQ. V was clipped by 0 bases and J by 2 bases, with 7 bases between them. This CDR3 comprises 14 residues. The CDR3 bases are TGCGCCAGCAGCTTGGAGTCCACCACAGATACGCAGTATTTT. Protein sequence: CASSLESTTDTQYF.

This clonotype has at least ten counts. This chain uses TRBV7-8 with TRBJ1-2; no reliable D call. This CDR3 has 16 residues. The germline CDR1 and CDR2 sequences are SGHVS and FQNEAQ. Trimming removed 8 bases from V and 5 bases from J, with 24 bases in between. The CDR3 loop reads CASSRTGGPSTYGYTF. The DNA of the CDR3 is TGTGCCAGCTCTCGGACGGGCGGACCTTCTACTTATGGCTACACCTTC.

Ten or more counts support this clonotype. The V call is TRBV12-5, the J call TRBJ2-1; D perhaps matches TRBD1 (6 bases). CDR1 is LGHNT, CDR2 FRNRAP, per germline. V lost 6 bases and J lost 3, with 6 bases in between. This CDR3 spans 12 amino acids. The CDR3 sequence is CASGDSYNEQFF. The CDR3 DNA reads TGTGCTAGTGGGGACAGCTACAATGAGCAGTTCTTC.

This clonotype was found many times. This chain connects TRBV13 to TRBJ2-7; possibly TRBD2 for D (6 bases). The V gene's germline CDR1 is PRHDT and CDR2 FYEKMQ (reference sequence). There are 14 residues in the CDR3. The V gene lost 3 bases and the J gene lost 1 base, with 10 bases spanning the gap. This chain's CDR3 is CASSFGTVSYEQYF. For the CDR3, the DNA is TGTGCCAGCAGCTTCGGGACTGTTTCCTACGAGCAGTACTTC.

This clonotype was counted ten times or more. The V gene is TRBV7-2, the J gene TRBJ2-7, with 13 nucleotides matching TRBD2. The CDR3 extends over 16 amino acids. With V trimmed by 5 bases and J by 7 bases, 11 bases remained unmatched. Germline V CDR1 and CDR2: SGHTA, FQGNSA. The chain's CDR3 is CASSPETSGRSREQYF. For the CDR3, the DNA is TGTGCCAGCAGCCCCGAGACTAGCGGGAGGTCGAGGGAGCAGTACTTC.